The subject of this entry is one T cell receptor (beta chain). Its target is unknown. Assay: immunoSEQ multiplex PCR; the TCRdb copy retains only in-frame clones and omits some. The repertoire holds over 90,000 clones, with around 92% as singletons. Germline CDR1 and CDR2: MDHEN and SYDVKM. The V gene lost 6 bases and the J gene lost 4 bases, with 16 bases spanning the gap. The CDR3 loop spans 15 amino acids. The data originate from a study of T cell responses to AZD1222 COVID-19 vaccine. Study-wide results and limits: Once two AZD1222 doses were given, Spike-specific TCR breadth and depth went up. Variant regions that are unmutated are reportedly the target of nearly half of spike-specific TCRs. White British people made up most donors, females outnumbered males, and clonal diversity was possibly underestimated. At baseline, seropositivity was found in only 6 or 7 AZD1222 recipients.

The rearrangement joins TRBV28 to TRBJ2-1; tentatively, D is TRBD1 or TRBD2 (5 bases each). This clonotype was obtained from an adult in good health. The source material was peripheral blood, sampled on day 0 of AZD1222 vaccination. In DNA form, the CDR3 reads TGTGCCAGCAGCCCTTACGGGGCTTCGTACAATGAGCAGTTCTTC. Its protein product is CASSPYGASYNEQFF. Full variable domain (outside the CDR3, taken from reference TRBV28 and TRBJ2-1): DVKVTQSSRYLVKRTGEKVFLECVQDMDHENMFWYRQDPGLGLRLIYFSYDVKMKEKGDIPEGYSVSREKKERFSLILESASTNQTSMYLCASSPYGASYNEQFFGPGTRLTVL.